The sequence of this T cell receptor beta chain was determined in a study of T-cell reconstitution after alpha-beta-depleted transplantation in children. Regarding the study as a whole: It was newly produced T cells that mostly accounted for T-cell counts and diversity one year after transplant. The origin of alpha-beta T cells about two months after transplant was reportedly several hundred expanded graft clones.

This CDR3 is 13 amino acids long. From germline, CDR1 is MNHEY and CDR2 SVGAGI. Trimming took off 1 base at V and 0 bases at J, with 4 bases between the two ends. The authors prepared the TCRbeta library with unique molecular identifiers. MiXCR was run by TCRdb on the PCR reads, yielding one entry per CDR3 protein. The sample shows around 490,000 distinct CDR3 sequences, about an eighth of them seen only once. For this clonotype: Its specificity is not known.

Sequenced material: PBMCs, mostly from graft donor cells, taken 180 days after TCRalphabeta/CD19-depleted stem cell transplant. The sequence was collected from a female patient aged 2 to 10 who had a stem cell transplant for aplastic anemia, so the T cells may come from the graft donor. This rearrangement joins TRBV6-5 to TRBJ2-7, with D hard to call. CDR3 coding DNA: TGTGCCAGCAGTTACTTATCCTCCTACGAGCAGTACTTC. Its protein is CASSYLSSYEQYF.